This passage covers 8 T cell receptor beta chains from one sample sequenced in a study of blood T cell repertoires in COVID-19. Clones were sequenced by immunoSEQ multiplex PCR, and TCRdb holds only the in-frame ones, with some missing. The repertoire holds approximately 380,000 clones, 85% seen once, with approximately 3.6% in the top ten. Sequenced material: peripheral blood. The receptors were gathered from a young woman with acute or convalescent COVID-19.

This clone was detected only a few times. The CDR3 bases are TGCAGCGTCGTACAGGGGGGGATTAACTATGGCTACACCTTC. Amino acids: CSVVQGGINYGYTF. The chain recombines TRBV29-1 with TRBJ1-2; 8 bases are shared with TRBD1. The CDR3 length is 14 residues. Per germline, CDR1 SQVTM and CDR2 ANQGSEA. J lost 1 base, V lost 6 bases, and 7 bases had no gene match.

The chain is built from TRBV9 and TRBJ1-6; 10 bases align to TRBD1. This CDR3 has 15 residues. The junction had 1 base not matched to a gene; V was cut back by 2 bases and J by 5 bases. Germline loops: CDR1 SGDLS, CDR2 YYNGEE. The DNA of the CDR3 is TGTGCCAGCAGCGTCGGGACAGGGGATAATTCACCCCTCCACTTT. Protein product: CASSVGTGDNSPLHF.

The chain employs TRBV13 and TRBJ2-3; D remains unclear. This CDR3 contains 14 residues. Per the germline V gene, CDR1 is PRHDT and CDR2 is FYEKMQ (reference sequence). V was shortened by 5 bases and J by 1 base, with 10 bases between the two germline ends. CDR3 nucleotides: TGTGCCAGCAGCACTCCTCCCGGCACAGATACGCAGTATTTT. As protein: CASSTPPGTDTQYF.

V is TRBV9 and J is TRBJ1-2; 7 bases are a match to TRBD1. V trimming: 4 bases; J trimming: 4 bases; junction bases outside the gene matches: 13. Germline V lookup: CDR1 SGDLS, CDR2 YYNGEE. The length of the CDR3 is 16 residues. DNA of the CDR3: TGTGCCAGCAGCCCCCGGGTACGACAGGGCGGCTATGGCTACACCTTC. This encodes CASSPRVRQGGYGYTF. The full variable domain, with the rest looked up from reference TRBV9 and TRBJ1-2, is DSGVTQTPKHLITATGQRVTLRCSPRSGDLSVYWYQQSLDQGLQFLIQYYNGEERAKGNILERFSAQQFPDLHSELNLSSLELGDSALYFCASSPRVRQGGYGYTFGSGTRLTVV.

This rearrangement joins TRBV6-5 to TRBJ1-1; 7 bases match TRBD1. Germline values: CDR1 MNHEY, CDR2 SVGAGI. This CDR3 region has 13 residues. The V segment lost 6 bases and the J segment 1 base; nucleotides outside the gene matches: 2. The CDR3 DNA reads TGTGCCAGCAGGACAGGGCAGAACACTGAAGCTTTCTTT. Protein product: CASRTGQNTEAFF.

The chain carries TRBV19 and TRBJ2-6; 10 bases match TRBD2. Unmatched junction bases numbered 5, after V lost 0 bases and J lost 0 bases. This CDR3 is 19 amino acids long. Germline loops: CDR1 LNHDA, CDR2 SQIVND (reference sequence). The CDR3 DNA sequence: TGTGCCAGTAGTATAGATTATGGGACTAGCGACTCTGGGGCCAACGTCCTGACTTTC. Translating it yields CASSIDYGTSDSGANVLTF.

This chain connects TRBV9 to TRBJ1-2; no clear D. Germline V CDR1 and CDR2: SGDLS, YYNGEE. The CDR3 consists of 17 residues. Trimming removed 0 bases at V and 5 bases at J, with 20 bases between. The DNA of the CDR3 is TGTGCCAGCAGCGTAGGAGCGAGGCTGGCTTCGGAATATGGCTACACCTTC. Its protein product is CASSVGARLASEYGYTF.

This chain joins TRBV11-2 and TRBJ2-7; no reliable D call. Germline V lookup: CDR1 SGHAT, CDR2 FQNNGV. The CDR3 is 13 amino acids. With 8 bases removed from V and 5 bases from J, the gap between germline ends came to 16 bases. The CDR3 DNA reads TGTGCCAGCTTCCACTTTAGATCTAACGAGCAGTACTTC. This sequence encodes CASFHFRSNEQYF. The full variable domain, its missing parts supplied by reference TRBV11-2 and TRBJ2-7, is EAGVAQSPRYKIIEKRQSVAFWCNPISGHATLYWYQQILGQGPKLLIQFQNNGVVDDSQLPKDRFSAERLKGVDSTLKIQPAKLEDSAVYLCASFHFRSNEQYFGPGTRLTVT.